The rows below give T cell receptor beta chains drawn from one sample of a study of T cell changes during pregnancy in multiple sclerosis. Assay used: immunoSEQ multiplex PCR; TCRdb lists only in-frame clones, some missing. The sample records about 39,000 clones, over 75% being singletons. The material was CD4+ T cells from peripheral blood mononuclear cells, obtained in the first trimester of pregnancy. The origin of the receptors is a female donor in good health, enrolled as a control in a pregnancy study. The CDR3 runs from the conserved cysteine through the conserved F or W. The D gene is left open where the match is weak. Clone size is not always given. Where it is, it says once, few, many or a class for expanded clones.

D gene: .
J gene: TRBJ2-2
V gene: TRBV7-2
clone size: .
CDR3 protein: CASSLEGGASGELFF
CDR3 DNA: TGTGCCAGCAGCTTAGAAGGGGGGGCGTCCGGGGAGCTGTTTTTT

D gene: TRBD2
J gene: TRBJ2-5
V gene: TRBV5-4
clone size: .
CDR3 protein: CASSGGEVNLKKETQYF
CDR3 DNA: TGTGCCAGCAGCGGGGGGGAGGTGAACCTTAAAAAAGAGACCCAGTACTTC

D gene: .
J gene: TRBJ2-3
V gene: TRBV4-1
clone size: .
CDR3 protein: CASSQVQGTDTQYF
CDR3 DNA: TGCGCCAGCAGCCAAGTCCAGGGCACAGATACGCAGTATTTT

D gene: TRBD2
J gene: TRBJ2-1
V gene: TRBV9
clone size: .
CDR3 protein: CASSVGLAGAAEQFF
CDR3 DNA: TGTGCCAGCAGCGTCGGGCTAGCGGGGGCAGCTGAGCAGTTCTTC

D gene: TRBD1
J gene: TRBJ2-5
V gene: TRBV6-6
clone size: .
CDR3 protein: CASSRTGWETQYF
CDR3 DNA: TGTGCCAGCAGTCGGACAGGGTGGGAGACCCAGTACTTC

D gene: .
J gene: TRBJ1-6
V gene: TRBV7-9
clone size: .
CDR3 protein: CASSFMTGSPLHF
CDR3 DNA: TGTGCCAGCAGCTTCATGACAGGTTCACCCCTCCACTTT

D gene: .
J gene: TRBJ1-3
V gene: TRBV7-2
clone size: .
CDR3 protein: CASSLYSGNTIYF
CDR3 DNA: TGTGCCAGCAGCTTATACTCTGGAAACACCATATATTTT

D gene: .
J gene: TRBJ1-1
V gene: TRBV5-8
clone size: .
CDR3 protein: CASSLVRGVGSTEAFF
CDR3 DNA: TGTGCCAGCAGCTTGGTTCGGGGCGTCGGGAGCACTGAAGCTTTCTTT

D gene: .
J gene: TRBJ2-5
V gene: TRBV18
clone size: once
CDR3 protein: CASSPPNNQYQETQYF
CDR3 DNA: TGTGCCAGCTCACCACCCAACAATCAGTACCAAGAGACCCAGTACTTC

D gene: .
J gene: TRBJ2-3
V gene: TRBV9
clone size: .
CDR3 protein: CASSVDGGGASDTQYF
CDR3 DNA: TGTGCCAGCAGCGTAGATGGGGGGGGCGCGTCGGATACGCAGTATTTT

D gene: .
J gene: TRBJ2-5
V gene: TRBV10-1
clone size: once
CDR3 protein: CASSPRTKETQYF
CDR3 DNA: TGCGCCAGCAGTCCGAGGACAAAAGAGACCCAGTACTTC

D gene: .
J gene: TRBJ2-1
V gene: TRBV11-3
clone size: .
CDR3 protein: CASRQNNKNEQFF
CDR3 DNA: TGTGCCAGCAGACAGAACAACAAGAATGAGCAGTTCTTC

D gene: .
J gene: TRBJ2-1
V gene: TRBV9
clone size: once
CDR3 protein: CASSFQRANNEQFF
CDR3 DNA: TGTGCCAGCAGCTTCCAGCGGGCCAACAATGAGCAGTTCTTC

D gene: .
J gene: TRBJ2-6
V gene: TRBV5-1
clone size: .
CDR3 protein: CASSLGFMGGANVLTF
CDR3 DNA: TGCGCCAGCAGCTTGGGGTTCATGGGCGGGGCCAACGTCCTGACTTTC

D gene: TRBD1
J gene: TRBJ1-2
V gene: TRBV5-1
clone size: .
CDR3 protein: CASSPGQGGYGYTF
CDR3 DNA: TGCGCCAGCAGCCCGGGACAGGGCGGCTATGGCTACACCTTC

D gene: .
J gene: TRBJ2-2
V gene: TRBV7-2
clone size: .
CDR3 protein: CASSRGYNAGLGTGELFF
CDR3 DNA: TGTGCCAGCAGCCGCGGGTATAACGCGGGCCTGGGGACCGGGGAGCTGTTTTTT

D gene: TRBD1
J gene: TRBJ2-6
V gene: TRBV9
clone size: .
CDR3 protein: CASSAPRDRGPRAGANVLTF
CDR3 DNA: TGTGCCAGCAGCGCCCCCCGGGACAGGGGCCCAAGGGCTGGGGCCAACGTCCTGACTTTC

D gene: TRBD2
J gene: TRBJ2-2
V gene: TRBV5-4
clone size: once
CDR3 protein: CASSSGRGGANTGELFF
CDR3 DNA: TGTGCCAGCAGCTCAGGACGCGGGGGGGCGAACACCGGGGAGCTGTTTTTT

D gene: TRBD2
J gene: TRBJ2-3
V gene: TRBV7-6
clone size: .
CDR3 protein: CASSPAGVRGTVTDTQYF
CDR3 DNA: TGTGCCAGCAGCCCCGCGGGGGTTAGAGGGACTGTTACAGATACGCAGTATTTT

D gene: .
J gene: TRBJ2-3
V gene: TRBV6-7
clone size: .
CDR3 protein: CASSYEAGDEDTQYF
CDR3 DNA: TGTGCCAGCAGTTACGAGGCAGGGGATGAAGATACGCAGTATTTT

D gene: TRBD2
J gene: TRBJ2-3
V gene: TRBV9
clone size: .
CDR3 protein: CASGNSGGSTDTQYF
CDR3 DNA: TGTGCCAGCGGAAATAGCGGGGGTAGCACAGATACGCAGTATTTT

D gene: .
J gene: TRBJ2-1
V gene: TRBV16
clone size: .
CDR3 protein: CASSLPREQFF
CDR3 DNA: TGTGCCAGCAGCCTACCGAGGGAGCAGTTCTTC

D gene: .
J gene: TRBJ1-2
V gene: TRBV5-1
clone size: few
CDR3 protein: CASSLDGSRYGYTF
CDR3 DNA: TGCGCCAGCAGCTTGGACGGATCGAGGTATGGCTACACCTTC

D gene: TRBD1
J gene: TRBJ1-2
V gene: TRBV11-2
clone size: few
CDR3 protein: CASSPRGQVAVGYTF
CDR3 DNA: TGTGCCAGCAGCCCTCGGGGACAGGTTGCGGTGGGCTACACCTTC

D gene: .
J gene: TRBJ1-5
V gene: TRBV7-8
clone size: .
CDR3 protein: CASSLRDRSNQPQHF
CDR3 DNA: TGTGCCAGCAGCTTAAGAGACAGGAGCAATCAGCCCCAGCATTTT

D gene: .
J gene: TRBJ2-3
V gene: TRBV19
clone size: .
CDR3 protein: CASRITEGDTQYF
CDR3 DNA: TGTGCCAGTAGGATCACAGAAGGAGATACGCAGTATTTT

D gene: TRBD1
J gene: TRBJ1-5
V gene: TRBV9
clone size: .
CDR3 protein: CASSPHRGDQPQHF
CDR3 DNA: TGTGCCAGCAGCCCACACAGGGGCGATCAGCCCCAGCATTTT

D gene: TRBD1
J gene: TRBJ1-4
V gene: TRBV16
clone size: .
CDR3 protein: CASSLGQDATNEKLFF
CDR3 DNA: TGTGCCAGCAGCCTCGGACAGGATGCAACTAATGAAAAACTGTTTTTT

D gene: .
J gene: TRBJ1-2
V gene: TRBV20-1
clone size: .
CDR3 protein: CSAREGYGHTF
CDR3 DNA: TGCAGTGCTAGGGAGGGCTATGGCCACACCTTC

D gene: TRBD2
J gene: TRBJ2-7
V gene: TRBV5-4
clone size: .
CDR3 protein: CASSLGLADEQYF
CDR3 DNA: TGTGCCAGCAGCTTAGGACTAGCGGACGAGCAGTACTTC

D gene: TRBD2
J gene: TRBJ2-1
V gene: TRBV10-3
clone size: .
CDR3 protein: CAISGGAHEQFF
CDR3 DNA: TGTGCCATTAGCGGGGGGGCGCATGAGCAGTTCTTC

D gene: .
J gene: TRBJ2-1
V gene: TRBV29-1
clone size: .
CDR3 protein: CSVERGGYNEQFF
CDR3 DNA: TGCAGCGTTGAAAGGGGGGGCTACAATGAGCAGTTCTTC

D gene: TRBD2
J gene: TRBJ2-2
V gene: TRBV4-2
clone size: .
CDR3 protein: CASSPLTGGNTGELFF
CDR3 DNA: TGTGCCAGCAGCCCCTTAACGGGGGGGAACACCGGGGAGCTGTTTTTT

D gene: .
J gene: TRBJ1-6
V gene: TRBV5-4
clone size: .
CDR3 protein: CASSLWGRAGNPLHF
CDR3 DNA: TGTGCCAGCAGCTTGTGGGGCCGCGCGGGGAATCCCCTCCACTTT

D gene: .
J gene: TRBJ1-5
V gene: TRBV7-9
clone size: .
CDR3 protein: CASSLGERQPQHF
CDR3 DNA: TGTGCCAGCAGCTTAGGGGAGAGGCAGCCCCAGCATTTT

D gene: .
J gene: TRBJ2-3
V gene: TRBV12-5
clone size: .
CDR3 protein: CASGFSLASVVTQYF
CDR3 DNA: TGTGCTAGTGGCTTCAGTCTAGCGTCGGTTGTTACGCAGTATTTT